Listed below are T cell receptor beta chains from one sample, sequenced in a study of response to subunit inactivated influenza vaccine. Each CDR3 protein gets one entry after TCRdb re-called the RT-PCR reads with MiXCR. This table holds about 500,000 distinct CDR3 sequences, around 13% found once. Sample: PBMCs from blood, taken 45 days after vaccination. These receptors came from a man aged 50 to 59 who received an inactivated influenza vaccine. CDR3s include the opening cysteine and the closing phenylalanine or tryptophan. A D gene is named only where the DNA matches it firmly. Clone size is stated in some rows and not others, as once, few, many or a class when expanded.

.	TRBJ2-3	TRBV9	many	TGTGCCAGCAGCGTAGAAGGATATGGGGCAGATACGCAGTATTTT	CASSVEGYGADTQYF
TRBD2	TRBJ2-1	TRBV7-8	.	TGTGCCAGCAGCGCTAGCGGGGGGCACAATGAGCAGTTCTTC	CASSASGGHNEQFF
TRBD2	TRBJ2-2	TRBV7-2	.	TGTGCCAGCAGCCCGGCTAGCGGGAGACCTAAAACCGGGGAGCTGTTTTTT	CASSPASGRPKTGELFF
TRBD1	TRBJ2-1	TRBV4-1	few	TGCGCCAGCAGCCAGTTAGGACAGGGAATATACAATGAGCAGTTCTTC	CASSQLGQGIYNEQFF
TRBD2	TRBJ2-1	TRBV5-1	many	TGCGCCAGCAGCCCCGGGACTAGTGTTAGGAATGAGCAGTTCTTC	CASSPGTSVRNEQFF
TRBD1	TRBJ1-2	TRBV7-2	.	TGTGCCAGCAGCTTGTCCGGGACAGGGGACCTAAGGGACTATGGCTACACCTTC	CASSLSGTGDLRDYGYTF
.	TRBJ1-5	TRBV7-9	.	TGTGCCAGCAGCTTAGACGCTCAGCCCCAGCATTTT	CASSLDAQPQHF
.	TRBJ1-2	TRBV29-1	few	TGCAGCGTTAGGATCGGGGTATGGGGCTACACCTTC	CSVRIGVWGYTF
.	TRBJ2-1	TRBV7-9	many	TGTGCCAGCAGCTTAGCGGGACGGTACAATGAGCAGTTCTTC	CASSLAGRYNEQFF
TRBD1	TRBJ1-2	TRBV29-1	.	TGCAGCGCGGGGGGGCTTAGGACAGGGAGTGTAAACTATGGCTACACCTTC	CSAGGLRTGSVNYGYTF
.	TRBJ1-1	TRBV5-1	few	TGCGCCAGCAGCTTGGTTCCGGGGAACACTGAAGCTTTCTTT	CASSLVPGNTEAFF
.	TRBJ2-2	TRBV20-1	.	TGCAGTGCTAGGTCAGGGGACACCGGGGAGCTGTTTTTT	CSARSGDTGELFF
TRBD2	TRBJ2-1	TRBV6-1	many	TGTGCCAGCAGGATGGGACTAGCGGGCAAATACAATGAGCAGTTCTTC	CASRMGLAGKYNEQFF
.	TRBJ1-6	TRBV5-6	few	TGTGCCAGCAGCTTGTATTTGAGGGGTAATTCACCCCTCCACTTT	CASSLYLRGNSPLHF
TRBD1	TRBJ1-5	TRBV7-2	.	TGTGCCAGCAGCTTAGGGGACAGGGTAGGGCAGCCCCAGCATTTT	CASSLGDRVGQPQHF
.	TRBJ2-7	TRBV9	few	TGTGCCAGAAGGACAGTGAGTTACGAGCAGTACTTC	CARRTVSYEQYF
TRBD1	TRBJ2-3	TRBV18	few	TGTGCCAGCTCACCCGCTTTGACAGGGAACACAGATACGCAGTATTTT	CASSPALTGNTDTQYF
TRBD1	TRBJ2-7	TRBV5-1	.	TGCGCCAGCAGCTATGGAACCGGGACAGGGGGGAACGAGCAGTACTTC	CASSYGTGTGGNEQYF
.	TRBJ2-1	TRBV7-8	.	TGTGCCAGCAGCTTAGTCTTGAGGGGGAGCTCCTACAATGAGCAGTTCTTC	CASSLVLRGSSYNEQFF
.	TRBJ2-5	TRBV25-1	many	TGTGCCAGCAGTGAACTCGACAGCCAAGAGACCCAGTACTTC	CASSELDSQETQYF
TRBD2	TRBJ2-3	TRBV4-1	.	TGCGCCAGCAGCCGGAGGACTAGCGGGGATTTAACGTATACGCAGTATTTT	CASSRRTSGDLTYTQYF
TRBD1	TRBJ2-7	TRBV12-3/TRBV12-4	few	TGTGCCAGCACCCCCGGGACAGTCTACGAGCAGTACTTC	CASTPGTVYEQYF
TRBD1	TRBJ2-2	TRBV3-1	.	TGTGCCAGCAGCCCTTCCGGGACAGGGGAGGCCGGGGAGCTGTTTTTT	CASSPSGTGEAGELFF
TRBD1	TRBJ2-2	TRBV27	many	TGTGCCAGCAGGGCGACAGGGGCGGTCGGGGAGCTGTTTTTT	CASRATGAVGELFF
.	TRBJ1-1	TRBV5-5	few	TGTGCCAGCAGCTCCCTCGGGGGGAACACTGAAGCTTTCTTT	CASSSLGGNTEAFF
.	TRBJ1-1	TRBV29-1	few	TGCAGCGTTGTCCGGAAAATGAACACTGAAGCTTTCTTT	CSVVRKMNTEAFF
TRBD1	TRBJ2-1	TRBV12-3/TRBV12-4	many	TGTGCCAGCAGTTTGCAGGGGGCTTGGGATGAGCAGTTCTTC	CASSLQGAWDEQFF
.	TRBJ2-2	TRBV10-3	few	TGTGCCATCAGTGGCGAGGGGACCGGGGAGCTGTTTTTT	CAISGEGTGELFF
TRBD1	TRBJ1-5	TRBV4-2	once	TGTGCCAGCAGCCAAACTAGGGGACAGTTCCAGCATTTT	CASSQTRGQFQHF
.	TRBJ1-5	TRBV20-1	few	TGCAGTGCTAGAGAGAACAGGGATCAGCCCCAGCATTTT	CSARENRDQPQHF
TRBD1	TRBJ2-3	TRBV7-8	.	TGTGCCAGCAGGAAAAACAGGGGGCTTGGCACAGATACGCAGTATTTT	CASRKNRGLGTDTQYF
TRBD2	TRBJ2-7	TRBV7-6	few	TGTGCCAGCAGCTTAGGCGGGGGGTGGTACGAGCAGTACTTC	CASSLGGGWYEQYF
TRBD2	TRBJ2-1	TRBV7-8	.	TGTGCCAGCAGCTTAGGAGGGACTAGCGGGGGGTCTGAGCAGTTCTTC	CASSLGGTSGGSEQFF
.	TRBJ1-2	TRBV4-1	.	TGCGCCAGCAGCCAAGATCCTGCGGACTTTCACTATGGCTACACCTTC	CASSQDPADFHYGYTF
.	TRBJ2-3	TRBV7-2	many	TGTGCCAGCAGCTGGGTGGGCGGCCCAGATACGCAGTATTTT	CASSWVGGPDTQYF